The sequence of this T cell receptor (beta chain) was determined in a study of CD8+CD57+ T cells in acquired aplastic anemia. Overall study: Sorted CD4+ and CD8+ cell DNA averaged roughly 3.2 ug. Healthy-donor CD4+ cells averaged approximately 9.8 million reads. The study's findings and limits: Significant differences in CD8+ Simpson's diversity were not observed between patients and controls. A set of more than 25 CD8+ CDR3 sequences was shared between patients and controls, and these sequences appeared highly expressed in patients.

Genomic DNA served as template for TCR beta VDJ and CDR3 profiling. One entry per CDR3 protein, called by TCRdb with MiXCR from the reads. Of 95,000 to 120,000 distinct CDR3 sequences listed, approximately 48% are singletons. Points on this clonotype: Its antigen remains unknown.

The ends were cut back, 6 bases at V and 16 bases at J, with 4 bases in the middle. The CDR3 contains 8 residues. This receptor was identified in a human donor in good health, serving as a control. Sequences were obtained from sorted CD4+, CD8+, or CD8+CD57+ T cells (not recorded which) from PBMCs. The chain has TRBV12-3 or TRBV12-4 and TRBJ2-6; D unclear. The CDR3 here is CASSLLTF. In DNA form, the CDR3 reads TGTGCCAGCAGCCTTCTGACTTTC.